These 19 T cell receptor beta chains share one sample of origin, sequenced in a study of T-cell memory formation after mild COVID-19. TCRdb called the 5' RACE reads again in MiXCR, with one record for every CDR3 protein. The sample shows around 140,000 distinct CDR3 sequences, 6% to 6.5% of them seen only once. Sequencing used PBMCs or a T cell subset sorted from them (not recorded which). Every receptor here comes from an adult woman who had mild COVID-19 (a few samples of this study predate the infection). Cell type and time point are not known.

This clonotype was detected only a few times. This chain connects TRBV7-3 to TRBJ2-3; D call uncertain. The CDR3 totals 14 residues. Germline assignment: CDR1 SGHTA and CDR2 FQGTGA. Trimming shortened V by 5 bases and J by 4 bases, and 13 bases separated the two germline ends. The CDR3 loop is CASSPDRFSDTQYF. CDR3 coding DNA: TGTGCCAGCAGCCCAGACCGGTTTTCAGATACGCAGTATTTT.

The chain combines TRBV29-1 with TRBJ2-3; tentative D call: TRBD1 (6 bases). The germline V gene encodes CDR1 SQVTM and CDR2 ANQGSEA. V lost 6 bases and J lost 2, with 12 bases in between. The CDR3 is made up of 13 amino acids. DNA of the CDR3: TGCAGCGTGCGACAGGTATACACAGATACGCAGTATTTT. This codes for CSVRQVYTDTQYF.

This clonotype occurred a few times. The rearrangement joins TRBV20-1 to TRBJ2-3; TRBD2 agrees at 10 bases. CDR1 is DFQATT, CDR2 SNEGSKA, per germline (reference sequence). Trimming took 5 bases from V and 0 from J; bases not matched to a gene: 5. CDR3 size: 15 residues. The CDR3: CSAATSGVSTDTQYF. The CDR3 DNA sequence: TGCAGTGCTGCCACTAGCGGGGTTAGCACAGATACGCAGTATTTT.

The chain carries TRBV19 and TRBJ1-1; D possibly corresponds to TRBD1 (5 bases). The germline V gene encodes CDR1 LNHDA and CDR2 SQIVND (reference sequence). The V gene lost 3 bases and the J gene lost 1 base, with 12 bases spanning the gap. This CDR3 is built from 15 residues. The chain's CDR3 is CASSIPGTANTEAFF. As DNA, the CDR3 is TGTGCCAGTAGTATCCCCGGGACTGCGAACACTGAAGCTTTCTTT.

There are many counts of this clonotype. The J gene is TRBJ1-1, the V gene TRBV7-8; 8 bases line up with TRBD1. This CDR3 is 15 amino acids long. Germline values: CDR1 SGHVS, CDR2 FQNEAQ. Losses at the gene ends were 5 bases for V and 4 bases for J; bases not matched to a gene: 9. The CDR3 sequence: CASSLDRAFGTEAFF. DNA of the CDR3: TGTGCCAGCAGCCTGGACAGGGCGTTCGGCACTGAAGCTTTCTTT.

This clonotype occurred a few times. The V and J genes are TRBV3-1 and TRBJ2-7, with a possible D match to TRBD1 (5 bases). Germline assignment: CDR1 LGHDT and CDR2 YNNKEL (reference sequence). The CDR3 length is 14 residues. V lost 1 base and J lost 3, with 10 bases in between. CDR3 in amino acids: CASSQGGHIYEQYF. CDR3 coding DNA: TGTGCCAGCAGCCAAGGTGGACATATCTACGAGCAGTACTTC.

There are many counts of this clonotype. This chain connects TRBV5-1 to TRBJ2-1, with 7 bases fitting TRBD1. Unmatched junction bases numbered 9, after V lost 0 bases and J lost 9 bases. This CDR3 region has 15 residues. Germline V gene lookup returns CDR1 SGHRS and CDR2 YFSETQ. The DNA of the CDR3 is TGCGCCAGCAGCTTGGGGGGTCACTCAGGGGGTGAGCAGTTCTTC. Translated: CASSLGGHSGGEQFF.

There are a few counts of this clonotype. V gene TRBV30 combines with J gene TRBJ1-4; tentatively, D is TRBD1 (5 bases). The CDR3 is 13 residues long. Trimming removed 1 base from V and 4 bases from J, with 7 bases in between. Germline loops: CDR1 GTSNPN, CDR2 SVGIG (reference sequence). CDR3 bases: TGTGCCTGGAGTGGACAGATTAATGAAAAACTGTTTTTT. Translated: CAWSGQINEKLFF.

This clonotype was detected only a few times. The chain links TRBV7-9 to TRBJ2-3; D unclear. V shed 5 bases and J shed 3 bases, with 6 bases lying between them. The CDR3 length is 12 residues. Germline CDR1 and CDR2: SEHNR and FQNEAQ (reference sequence). CDR3 region: CASSAQTDTQYF. The CDR3 DNA reads as TGTGCCAGCAGCGCCCAGACAGATACGCAGTATTTT.

This clonotype was recorded many times. The CDR3 sequence is CASAPASGNTIYF. CDR3 nucleotides: TGTGCCAGCGCGCCCGCCTCTGGAAACACCATATATTTT. This chain links TRBV6-5 with TRBJ1-3; D is unresolved. V gave up 8 bases and J gave up 0 bases, with 8 bases separating them. CDR1 MNHEY and CDR2 SVGAGI come from the germline V gene. The length of the CDR3 is 13 residues.

The table lists this clonotype with a few counts. This chain joins TRBV6-5 and TRBJ2-1; D is undetermined. Germline V lookup: CDR1 MNHEY, CDR2 SVGAGI. This CDR3 comprises 14 residues. Trimming took 7 bases from V and 6 from J, leaving 16 bases between them. The CDR3 bases are TGTGCCAGCACCCAATTTGGTCCAGCCAATGAGCAGTTCTTC. Encoded protein: CASTQFGPANEQFF.

This clonotype was observed a few times. The junction differs from germline at one of its ends, possibly a read error. The V call is TRBV6-2 or TRBV6-3, the J call TRBJ2-1; no clear D gene. CDR1 is MNHEY, CDR2 SVGEGT, per germline. The CDR3 runs 12 residues. CDR3 DNA sequence: TGTGCCAGCAGTTCTACTCTTCGGTCCAAGGTCTTC. As protein: CASSSTLRSKVF.

The rearrangement links TRBV6-1 to TRBJ1-5, with 9 positions matching TRBD1. The CDR3 extends over 16 amino acids. CDR1 and CDR2 from the germline V gene are MNHNS and SASEGT. J lost 4 bases, V lost 5 bases, and 9 bases had no gene match. For the CDR3, the DNA is TGTGCCAGCAGTCCATCGATACAGGGGGCTAATCAGCCCCAGCATTTT. It translates to CASSPSIQGANQPQHF.

This clonotype was seen repeatedly, ten times or more. The rearrangement joins TRBV6-5 to TRBJ2-1; 10 positions match TRBD2. Germline V gives CDR1 MNHEY, CDR2 SVGAGI. This CDR3 is built from 15 residues. With V trimmed by 5 bases and J by 6 bases, 7 bases remained unmatched. As DNA, the CDR3 is TGTGCCAGCAGTCTACCTAGCGGGGGACTCAATGAGCAGTTCTTC. This gives the protein CASSLPSGGLNEQFF.

Ten or more counts support this clonotype. The CDR3 sequence: CASSLAPRTQGMGIYEQYF. In DNA form, the CDR3 reads TGTGCCAGCAGCTTAGCCCCGAGGACACAGGGGATGGGGATCTACGAGCAGTACTTC. The chain recombines TRBV7-2 with TRBJ2-7, with 7 nucleotides matching TRBD1. The ends lost 0 bases at V and 3 bases at J; junction bases unmatched: 17. Germline CDR1 is SGHTA and CDR2 is FQGNSA. This CDR3 is built from 19 residues.

This clonotype was counted a few times. The rearrangement joins TRBV4-1 to TRBJ2-1; 10 bases fit TRBD2. Trimming at V came to 0 bases and at J to 6 bases, leaving 14 bases not matched to a gene. The CDR3 runs to 19 residues. The germline CDR1 and CDR2 sequences are MGHRA and YSYEKL. CDR3 coding DNA: TGCGCCAGCAGCCAAGATCGGGGTAGCGGGGGGCGACGGAGCAATGAGCAGTTCTTC. Amino acid sequence: CASSQDRGSGGRRSNEQFF.

The V and J genes are TRBV12-3 or TRBV12-4 and TRBJ1-1; 7 bases align to TRBD1. The CDR3 has 15 amino acids. J was trimmed by 5 bases and V by 6 bases; bases with no gene match: 12. In DNA, the CDR3 is TGTGCCAGCAGCTCGAACAGGGGTGGGACAACTGAAGCTTTCTTT. Residues: CASSSNRGGTTEAFF.

The chain carries TRBV20-1 and TRBJ2-7; D is perhaps TRBD1 (5 bases). The CDR3 has 13 amino acids. Germline V CDR1 and CDR2: DFQATT, SNEGSKA (reference sequence). Trimming left V 3 bases short and J 2 bases short, with 11 bases between. The CDR3 spells CSASRGGTYEQYF. As DNA, the CDR3 is TGCAGTGCTAGTAGGGGCGGTACCTACGAGCAGTACTTC.

This clonotype was picked up a small number of times. V usage is TRBV7-9 and J usage is TRBJ1-1; perhaps TRBD1 as D (5 bases). Germline CDR1 is SEHNR and CDR2 is FQNEAQ (reference sequence). CDR3 length: 13 amino acids. Trimming pared 7 bases from V and 4 bases from J, leaving 13 bases between. CDR3 DNA: TGTGCCAGCATGTGGGGGGGAGGCACTGAAGCTTTCTTT. Protein: CASMWGGGTEAFF.